A single sample is the source of the 17 T cell receptor beta chains below, sequenced in a study of blood T cell repertoires in COVID-19. Repertoires were generated with immunoSEQ multiplex PCR, while TCRdb's copy carries only in-frame clones and drops some. The sample comprises about 110,000 clones, 72% of which are singletons, and approximately 8% rests with the top ten. Sequenced input: peripheral blood. Receptor source: a woman aged 60-75 years with acute or convalescent COVID-19.

The chain combines TRBV6-2 or TRBV6-3 with TRBJ2-3; TRBD2 might be the D (6 bases). V lost 4 bases, J lost 2 bases, and 13 bases lay in between. The CDR3 runs 15 residues. Germline CDR1 reads MNHEY; CDR2 reads SVGEGT. In DNA, the CDR3 is TGTGCCAGCAGTTTATTGGCGGGAAACACAGATACGCAGTATTTT. The encoded protein is CASSLLAGNTDTQYF.

The rearrangement uses TRBV30 and TRBJ1-3, with D possibly matching TRBD1 (5 bases). Trimming shortened V by 1 base and J by 0 bases, and 10 bases separated the two germline ends. The CDR3 covers 15 residues. Germline values: CDR1 GTSNPN, CDR2 SVGIG (reference sequence). In DNA, the CDR3 is TGTGCCTGGAGTGAGAAGACAGTCTCTGGAAACACCATATATTTT. Translation: CAWSEKTVSGNTIYF. The complete variable domain, with remaining parts taken from reference TRBV30 and TRBJ1-3, reads SQTIHQWPATLVQPVGSPLSLECTVEGTSNPNLYWYRQAAGRGLQLLFYSVGIGQISSEVPQNLSASRPQDRQFILSSKKLLLSDSGFYLCAWSEKTVSGNTIYFGEGSWLTVV.

The rearrangement joins TRBV29-1 to TRBJ1-2; TRBD1 matches at 7 bases. CDR3 size: 17 residues. The V and J ends lost 2 bases and 0 bases, in that order; junction bases with no gene match: 12. Per germline, CDR1 SQVTM and CDR2 ANQGSEA. The CDR3 region has the DNA TGCAGCGTTGAACTACCCGCAACCGACAGGGCTAACTATGGCTACACCTTC. Translating it yields CSVELPATDRANYGYTF.

The genes are TRBV15 and TRBJ2-3; D uncertain. Germline loops: CDR1 LNHNV, CDR2 YYDKDF (reference sequence). The CDR3 totals 15 residues. Trimming shortened V by 5 bases and J by 7 bases, and 19 bases separated the two germline ends. CDR3 sequence reads: CATSPPQPMGHTQYF. CDR3 bases: TGTGCCACCAGCCCACCTCAGCCTATGGGCCATACGCAGTATTTT.

This clone was seen many times. The genes are TRBV5-6 and TRBJ1-1; maybe TRBD1 (6 bases). Germline CDR1 SGHDT, CDR2 YYEEEE. V lost 3 bases and J lost 1, with 13 bases in between. The CDR3 sequence is 15 residues long. The CDR3 sequence is CASSWRMDRNTEAFF. In DNA form, the CDR3 reads TGTGCCAGCAGCTGGAGGATGGACAGGAACACTGAAGCTTTCTTT.

This clone was found a few times. The chain is built from TRBV6-6 and TRBJ1-1; 10 bases are shared with TRBD1. Germline V gives CDR1 MNHNY, CDR2 SVGAGI (reference sequence). Trimming cost V 8 bases and J 7 bases; bases outside gene matches: 1. The CDR3 runs to 11 residues. CDR3 bases: TGTGCCAGCTGGGACAGGGGTGAAGCTTTCTTT. It codes for CASWDRGEAFF.

The chain is built from TRBV5-1 and TRBJ2-2; D gene uncertain. Trimming stripped 0 bases from V and 0 bases from J, with 6 bases between. Per the germline V gene, CDR1 is SGHRS and CDR2 is YFSETQ. The CDR3 is 15 residues long. The DNA of the CDR3 is TGCGCCAGCAGCTTGGGGGCTTCGAACACCGGGGAGCTGTTTTTT. Protein: CASSLGASNTGELFF. Based on the CDR3 plus reference TRBV5-1 and TRBJ2-2, the full variable domain is KAGVTQTPRYLIKTRGQQVTLSCSPISGHRSVSWYQQTPGQGLQFLFEYFSETQRNKGNFPGRFSGRQFSNSRSEMNVSTLELGDSALYLCASSLGASNTGELFFGEGSRLTVL.

The chain has TRBV25-1 and TRBJ1-2, with 9 positions matching TRBD1. Trimming cost V 3 bases and J 7 bases; bases outside gene matches: 9. Germline CDR1 MGHDK, CDR2 SYGVNS. The CDR3 spans 15 residues. CDR3 amino acids: CASSEDRGSIIGYTF. DNA of the CDR3: TGTGCCAGCAGTGAGGACAGGGGATCGATTATTGGCTACACCTTC.

The chain couples TRBV24-1 to TRBJ2-1, with TRBD2 matching 13 bases. V lost 4 bases to trimming and J lost 8 bases; unmatched junction nucleotides: 4. Germline CDR1 and CDR2: KGHDR and SFDVKD. This CDR3 contains 15 residues. CDR3 bases: TGTGCCACCAGTGACCGACTAGCGGGGGGCTATGAGCAGTTCTTC. Translation gives CATSDRLAGGYEQFF.

The chain recombines TRBV2 with TRBJ2-2; D remains unclear. Germline CDR1 reads SNHLY; CDR2 reads FYNNEI. The ends were cut back, 4 bases at V and 0 bases at J, with 12 bases in the middle. The CDR3 is made up of 16 amino acids. The CDR3 here is CASSGRRSTNTGELFF. The CDR3 coding sequence is TGTGCCAGCAGTGGGCGAAGGAGCACGAACACCGGGGAGCTGTTTTTT.

V and J are TRBV19 and TRBJ2-3; 8 bases are shared with TRBD2. Germline V gives CDR1 LNHDA, CDR2 SQIVND (reference sequence). Losses at the gene ends were 1 base for V and 4 bases for J; bases not matched to a gene: 7. This CDR3 is 16 amino acids long. The CDR3: CASSIAYSGGADTQYF. The CDR3, as DNA: TGTGCCAGTAGTATAGCCTACAGCGGGGGAGCAGATACGCAGTATTTT.

This rearrangement joins TRBV9 to TRBJ1-1; TRBD1 might be the D (5 bases). Between the trimmed V and J ends, which lost 3 bases and 1 base, there was a span of 16 bases. The CDR3 extends over 16 amino acids. The germline gives CDR1 SGDLS, CDR2 YYNGEE. The CDR3: CASSAPPGQGNTEAFF. CDR3 in DNA: TGTGCCAGCAGCGCACCCCCTGGGCAGGGGAACACTGAAGCTTTCTTT.

The V call is TRBV7-8, the J call TRBJ1-2; TRBD1 aligns across 10 bases. Trimming removed 6 bases from V and 5 bases from J; junction bases left unmatched: 15. CDR3 length: 17 amino acids. The germline CDR1 and CDR2 sequences are SGHVS and FQNEAQ. As DNA, the CDR3 is TGTGCCAGCAGTTTCGGGACAGGGGACCCTCAGGGATATGGCTACACCTTC. It specifies CASSFGTGDPQGYGYTF.

The chain employs TRBV29-1 and TRBJ1-5, with D uncertain. V lost 7 bases and J 6 bases, leaving 19 bases between the germline ends. Germline lookup yields CDR1 SQVTM and CDR2 ANQGSEA. The CDR3 extends over 14 amino acids. The CDR3 region has the DNA TGCAGCGCGACGGTCAGAGGATTCGGTCAGCCCCAGCATTTT. It translates to CSATVRGFGQPQHF.

V and J are TRBV7-8 and TRBJ1-1; D gene uncertain. The germline gives CDR1 SGHVS, CDR2 FQNEAQ. V was trimmed by 1 base and J by 11 bases, leaving 14 bases between them. This CDR3 contains 13 residues. CDR3 amino acids: CASSLGGEGNAFF. The CDR3 DNA sequence: TGTGCCAGCAGCTTAGGCGGGGAAGGGAATGCTTTCTTT.

This clone was detected many times. The chain combines TRBV2 with TRBJ2-3, with 9 positions matching TRBD2. After removal of 0 bases from V and 0 bases from J, the junction contained 4 bases not matched to a gene. The germline V gene encodes CDR1 SNHLY and CDR2 FYNNEI. The CDR3 contains 17 residues. CDR3 in amino acids: CASSEAGLAGSTDTQYF. The CDR3, as DNA: TGTGCCAGCAGTGAAGCTGGCCTAGCGGGGAGCACAGATACGCAGTATTTT.

This clone has a count of ten or more. The chain links TRBV7-2 to TRBJ2-2, with TRBD2 matching 9 bases. Germline trimming cut 2 bases from V and 5 bases from J; bases unmatched to any gene: 6. Germline CDR1 SGHTA, CDR2 FQGNSA. CDR3 length: 16 amino acids. The CDR3 coding sequence is TGTGCCAGCAGCTTAATCGGCGGGGGGGCAACCGGGGAGCTGTTTTTT. Translating gives CASSLIGGGATGELFF.